This T cell receptor (beta chain) was profiled in a study of T cells in Graves' hyperthyroidism and ophthalmopathy. Study context: Prior to any treatment, at the point of initial diagnosis, peripheral blood was collected.

PBMCs were obtained from approximately 9.2 ml fresh peripheral blood. TCR beta CDR3 regions were amplified from RNA transcripts. HTBI primers drove first-round RT-PCR of the TCR CDR3. TCRdb re-analysed the multiplex PCR reads in MiXCR, keeping a single row per CDR3 protein. The sample lists some 570,000 distinct CDR3 sequences, 14% occurring once. Study-wide results and limits: Most thyroid clonotypes expanded above 0.001 appeared in blood too.

For this clonotype: Its antigen is unidentified.

V lost 3 bases to trimming and J lost 6 bases, with 19 bases between them. Germline loops: CDR1 SGDLS, CDR2 YYNGEE. This CDR3 spans 16 amino acids. The rearrangement links TRBV9 to TRBJ2-1, with D unresolved. Sequenced input: blood. The source is a woman between 18 and 29 years old with Graves' ophthalmopathy. The CDR3 nucleotides are TGTGCCAGCAGCGCGGTTCCTAGTCCCAATTTCAATGAGCAGTTCTTC. Translating gives CASSAVPSPNFNEQFF.